In its sample, the clone carrying this T cell receptor (beta chain) was seen a few times. Deletions cut 1 base from V and 4 bases from J, with 13 bases between. The CDR3 contains 15 residues. Germline V lookup: CDR1 SEHNR, CDR2 FQNEAQ (reference sequence). This entry belongs to a study of blood T cell repertoires in COVID-19. Overall study context: Specimens from acute and convalescent COVID-19 originated in the United States, Italy and Spain. PBMCs, B-cell-depleted T cells, or T cells were the source of the cDNA or gDNA that made up the material.

Original processing notes: Nucleated cell counts were estimated from reference gene primer amplification. TCRdb's copy holds only in-frame clones and misses some; the assay was immunoSEQ multiplex PCR. The DNA was the basis for D and trimming; V, J and clone size are from that table. Altogether about 260,000 clones are present, about 89% being singletons, with the ten largest covering about 1.6%. This receptor was taken from a woman aged 40 to 50 who had recovered from COVID-19. The rearrangement uses TRBV7-9 and TRBJ1-2, with D tentatively TRBD1 (6 bases). Source material: peripheral blood. The DNA for the CDR3 is TGTGCCAGCAGCTTAGAGTCAGGGGCAGGCTATGGCTACACCTTC. Protein: CASSLESGAGYGYTF.